A selection of T cell receptor beta chains follows, all from one sample in a study of OX40 agonist ivuxolimab in advanced cancers. Only in-frame clones appear in the TCRdb table, and some are missing; sequencing was by immunoSEQ multiplex PCR. The repertoire includes roughly 86,000 clones, around 89% of them detected once, and 7% to 8.5% sits in the top ten. This specimen consisted of CD4+ or CD8+ T cells sorted from blood, obtained in a trial of the OX40 agonist ivuxolimab. These receptors all stem from an adult with an advanced solid tumor such as melanoma, head and neck, liver or kidney cancer. Both conserved end residues are part of each CDR3. Each record gives: D gene, CDR3 length, J gene, V gene, clone size, CDR3 DNA, CDR3 protein. A D gene is named only where the DNA matches it firmly. Rows may omit the clone size; those that give it use once, few, many or a size class.

D gene: TRBD2; CDR3 length: 15; J gene: TRBJ2-1; V gene: TRBV7-8; clone size: -; CDR3 DNA: TGTGCCAGCAGCTTGGAACTAGCGGTTCCCAATGAGCAGTTCTTC; CDR3 protein: CASSLELAVPNEQFF
D gene: TRBD2; CDR3 length: 17; J gene: TRBJ2-1; V gene: TRBV10-3; clone size: once; CDR3 DNA: TGTGCCATCAGCCTACAGGGACTAGCGGGATCATACAATGAGCAGTTCTTC; CDR3 protein: CAISLQGLAGSYNEQFF
D gene: TRBD2; CDR3 length: 15; J gene: TRBJ2-1; V gene: TRBV5-1; clone size: -; CDR3 DNA: TGCGCCAGCAGCTTGGACAGCGGGAGTGGAAATGAGCAGTTCTTC; CDR3 protein: CASSLDSGSGNEQFF
D gene: -; CDR3 length: 14; J gene: TRBJ2-1; V gene: TRBV19; clone size: few; CDR3 DNA: TGTGCCAGTAGCCGGGACGAGCGTTCCAATGAGCAGTTCTTC; CDR3 protein: CASSRDERSNEQFF
D gene: TRBD1; CDR3 length: 16; J gene: TRBJ2-1; V gene: TRBV10-3; clone size: -; CDR3 DNA: TGTGCCATCAGTGAGTTTGGACAGGGGCCCTACAATGAGCAGTTCTTC; CDR3 protein: CAISEFGQGPYNEQFF
D gene: TRBD1; CDR3 length: 16; J gene: TRBJ1-2; V gene: TRBV10-3; clone size: -; CDR3 DNA: TGTGCCATCAGTGAGACGACAGGGCCGGGCGGCTATGGCTACACCTTC; CDR3 protein: CAISETTGPGGYGYTF
D gene: -; CDR3 length: 12; J gene: TRBJ2-1; V gene: TRBV27; clone size: -; CDR3 DNA: TGTGCCAGCAACAGTCCCTACAATGAGCAGTTCTTC; CDR3 protein: CASNSPYNEQFF
D gene: TRBD2; CDR3 length: 14; J gene: TRBJ2-7; V gene: TRBV29-1; clone size: -; CDR3 DNA: TGCAGCGTTGGTACCGGGACTAGCGGTATCGAGCAGTACTTC; CDR3 protein: CSVGTGTSGIEQYF
D gene: -; CDR3 length: 13; J gene: TRBJ1-4; V gene: TRBV29-1; clone size: -; CDR3 DNA: TGCAGCGTTGAGCGGGGGAGTGGGGAAAAACTGTTTTTT; CDR3 protein: CSVERGSGEKLFF
D gene: -; CDR3 length: 13; J gene: TRBJ1-5; V gene: TRBV27; clone size: -; CDR3 DNA: TGTGCCAGCAGTTTGGGGTACAATCAGCCCCAGCATTTT; CDR3 protein: CASSLGYNQPQHF
D gene: TRBD2; CDR3 length: 14; J gene: TRBJ2-5; V gene: TRBV7-7; clone size: -; CDR3 DNA: TGTGCTAGCAGCTTAGGGACTAGCGCAGAGACCCAGTACTTC; CDR3 protein: CASSLGTSAETQYF
D gene: TRBD1; CDR3 length: 15; J gene: TRBJ1-3; V gene: TRBV30; clone size: -; CDR3 DNA: TGTGCCTGGAGTGTACCAGGGGGCTCTGGAAACACCATATATTTT; CDR3 protein: CAWSVPGGSGNTIYF
D gene: -; CDR3 length: 14; J gene: TRBJ1-1; V gene: TRBV5-5; clone size: -; CDR3 DNA: TGTGCCAGCAGAGTGAGAAGCATGAACACTGAAGCTTTCTTT; CDR3 protein: CASRVRSMNTEAFF
D gene: TRBD2; CDR3 length: 16; J gene: TRBJ2-1; V gene: TRBV27; clone size: -; CDR3 DNA: TGTGCCAGCAGTTTGTACCGGCCGGCGGGAGCAAGTGAGCAGTTCTTC; CDR3 protein: CASSLYRPAGASEQFF
D gene: -; CDR3 length: 15; J gene: TRBJ1-3; V gene: TRBV28; clone size: -; CDR3 DNA: TGTGCCAGCAGTTTATCCGAAATGGCTGGAAACACCATATATTTT; CDR3 protein: CASSLSEMAGNTIYF
D gene: -; CDR3 length: 13; J gene: TRBJ2-1; V gene: TRBV27; clone size: -; CDR3 DNA: TGTGCCAGCAGTTACATTAACGGGCCTGAGCAGTTCTTC; CDR3 protein: CASSYINGPEQFF
D gene: TRBD1; CDR3 length: 13; J gene: TRBJ2-7; V gene: TRBV28; clone size: -; CDR3 DNA: TGTGCCAGCAGCCATCAGGGGGCGTACGAGCAGTACTTC; CDR3 protein: CASSHQGAYEQYF
D gene: -; CDR3 length: 15; J gene: TRBJ1-6; V gene: TRBV7-2; clone size: -; CDR3 DNA: TGTGCCAGCAGCTTAGCGAAGGCAGATTATTCACCCCTCCACTTT; CDR3 protein: CASSLAKADYSPLHF
D gene: -; CDR3 length: 14; J gene: TRBJ2-3; V gene: TRBV4-2; clone size: once; CDR3 DNA: TGTGCCAGCAGCCAAGAGAGTCGCACAGATACGCAGTATTTT; CDR3 protein: CASSQESRTDTQYF
D gene: -; CDR3 length: 13; J gene: TRBJ1-2; V gene: TRBV19; clone size: -; CDR3 DNA: TGTGCCAGTAGCTCGACAGGAAAATATGGCTACACCTTC; CDR3 protein: CASSSTGKYGYTF
D gene: -; CDR3 length: 12; J gene: TRBJ2-7; V gene: TRBV29-1; clone size: -; CDR3 DNA: TGCAGCGTTGTTCTGGGGCCCTACGAGCAGTACTTC; CDR3 protein: CSVVLGPYEQYF
D gene: TRBD1; CDR3 length: 12; J gene: TRBJ1-2; V gene: TRBV10-3; clone size: few; CDR3 DNA: TGTGCCATCAGGGGACAGTCCTATGGCTACACCTTC; CDR3 protein: CAIRGQSYGYTF
D gene: -; CDR3 length: 14; J gene: TRBJ1-2; V gene: TRBV27; clone size: -; CDR3 DNA: TGTGCCAGCGGAACAGGAAGGTGGACTGATGGCTACACCTTC; CDR3 protein: CASGTGRWTDGYTF
D gene: -; CDR3 length: 17; J gene: TRBJ1-5; V gene: TRBV21-1; clone size: once; CDR3 DNA: TGTGCCAGCCGCCGTGTCGGGACAACTTATAGCAATCAGCCCCAGCATTTT; CDR3 protein: CASRRVGTTYSNQPQHF
D gene: -; CDR3 length: 13; J gene: TRBJ2-1; V gene: TRBV10-1; clone size: -; CDR3 DNA: TGCGCCAGCAGTGAGGGTAGGTCGAATTGGCAGTTCTTC; CDR3 protein: CASSEGRSNWQFF
D gene: TRBD2; CDR3 length: 17; J gene: TRBJ2-3; V gene: TRBV5-6; clone size: -; CDR3 DNA: TGTGCCAGCAGCGCCCCCCAGCGGGAGCTCCCCGCAGATACGCAGTATTTT; CDR3 protein: CASSAPQRELPADTQYF
D gene: TRBD2; CDR3 length: 15; J gene: TRBJ2-2; V gene: TRBV6-5; clone size: -; CDR3 DNA: TGTGCCAGCAGCGGGACTGGGGGGAGGGTCGGGGAGCTGTTTTTT; CDR3 protein: CASSGTGGRVGELFF
D gene: -; CDR3 length: 15; J gene: TRBJ2-3; V gene: TRBV11-3; clone size: -; CDR3 DNA: TGTGCCAGCAGCTTAGTGGGATCTAGCACAGATACGCAGTATTTT; CDR3 protein: CASSLVGSSTDTQYF
D gene: -; CDR3 length: 14; J gene: TRBJ2-3; V gene: TRBV6-1; clone size: -; CDR3 DNA: TGTGCCAGCAGGGTTCAGACAAACACAGATACGCAGTATTTT; CDR3 protein: CASRVQTNTDTQYF
D gene: -; CDR3 length: 13; J gene: TRBJ2-2; V gene: TRBV6-1; clone size: -; CDR3 DNA: TGTGCCAGCAGGGATCGAGACACCGGGGAGCTGTTTTTT; CDR3 protein: CASRDRDTGELFF
D gene: TRBD2; CDR3 length: 19; J gene: TRBJ2-1; V gene: TRBV6-1; clone size: few; CDR3 DNA: TGTGCCAGCAGTGAACTACCCTATAGCGGGAGAGGGGCCTACAATGAGCAGTTCTTC; CDR3 protein: CASSELPYSGRGAYNEQFF
D gene: TRBD2; CDR3 length: 15; J gene: TRBJ2-7; V gene: TRBV19; clone size: -; CDR3 DNA: TGTGCCAGTAGTAGACTAGCGGGAGGTGTAGCCGAGCAGTACTTC; CDR3 protein: CASSRLAGGVAEQYF
D gene: -; CDR3 length: 12; J gene: TRBJ1-1; V gene: TRBV6-6; clone size: -; CDR3 DNA: TGTGCCAGCAGTTCCCTGGGCGCTGAAGCTTTCTTT; CDR3 protein: CASSSLGAEAFF
D gene: TRBD1; CDR3 length: 15; J gene: TRBJ2-7; V gene: TRBV6-1; clone size: -; CDR3 DNA: TGTGCCAGCAGTGCTGGACAGGGGGCCTCCTACGAGCAGTACTTC; CDR3 protein: CASSAGQGASYEQYF
D gene: -; CDR3 length: 14; J gene: TRBJ2-3; V gene: TRBV9; clone size: -; CDR3 DNA: TGTGCCAGCAGCGTACTCGGGAGCGGCGATACGCAGTATTTT; CDR3 protein: CASSVLGSGDTQYF
D gene: -; CDR3 length: 15; J gene: TRBJ2-5; V gene: TRBV7-9; clone size: -; CDR3 DNA: TGTGCCAGCAGCTTAGCCCAGGGTTCCCAAGAGACCCAGTACTTC; CDR3 protein: CASSLAQGSQETQYF
D gene: -; CDR3 length: 16; J gene: TRBJ1-1; V gene: TRBV19; clone size: -; CDR3 DNA: TGTGCCAGTAGTTCGGGGCGAGGCAGGGTAATGACTGAAGCTTTCTTT; CDR3 protein: CASSSGRGRVMTEAFF
D gene: -; CDR3 length: 13; J gene: TRBJ2-1; V gene: TRBV29-1; clone size: few; CDR3 DNA: TGCAGCGTCCACCAGGGGATTCACAATGAGCAGTTCTTC; CDR3 protein: CSVHQGIHNEQFF
D gene: TRBD2; CDR3 length: 16; J gene: TRBJ2-1; V gene: TRBV5-6; clone size: -; CDR3 DNA: TGTGCCAGCAGCTTGGGGGCGGGAGGGTCCTACAATGAGCAGTTCTTC; CDR3 protein: CASSLGAGGSYNEQFF
D gene: TRBD1; CDR3 length: 14; J gene: TRBJ1-2; V gene: TRBV29-1; clone size: -; CDR3 DNA: TGCAGCGTTGAAGAGGGCCAGGGGGCTTATGGCTACACCTTC; CDR3 protein: CSVEEGQGAYGYTF
D gene: TRBD2; CDR3 length: 14; J gene: TRBJ2-7; V gene: TRBV28; clone size: -; CDR3 DNA: TGTGCCAGCAGTTTTGGACTAGCCGCCTACGAGCAGTACTTC; CDR3 protein: CASSFGLAAYEQYF
D gene: -; CDR3 length: 15; J gene: TRBJ2-7; V gene: TRBV10-3; clone size: -; CDR3 DNA: TGTGCCATCAGTGAGTCCGCGTCAGCGACTTACGAGCAGTACTTC; CDR3 protein: CAISESASATYEQYF
D gene: TRBD1; CDR3 length: 16; J gene: TRBJ2-7; V gene: TRBV6-5; clone size: -; CDR3 DNA: TGTGTCAGCAGTTACGTGGGGACAGGGGCCACCTACGAGCAGTACTTC; CDR3 protein: CVSSYVGTGATYEQYF
D gene: -; CDR3 length: 15; J gene: TRBJ2-2; V gene: TRBV11-3; clone size: -; CDR3 DNA: TGTGCCAGCAGCTTAGATTTCGGCGGAGGCGGGGAGCTGTTTTTT; CDR3 protein: CASSLDFGGGGELFF
D gene: TRBD2; CDR3 length: 14; J gene: TRBJ2-7; V gene: TRBV11-2; clone size: -; CDR3 DNA: TGTGCCAGCAGACCGGGACTAGCGGGATTCGAGCAGTACTTC; CDR3 protein: CASRPGLAGFEQYF
D gene: TRBD2; CDR3 length: 14; J gene: TRBJ2-2; V gene: TRBV30; clone size: once; CDR3 DNA: TGTGCCTGGAGTGTGTCGGGGGGCACCGGGGAGCTGTTTTTT; CDR3 protein: CAWSVSGGTGELFF
D gene: TRBD1; CDR3 length: 13; J gene: TRBJ2-7; V gene: TRBV10-2; clone size: once; CDR3 DNA: TGCGCCACCTCGACAGGGGGTCCCTACGAGCAGTACTTC; CDR3 protein: CATSTGGPYEQYF
D gene: TRBD1; CDR3 length: 16; J gene: TRBJ1-1; V gene: TRBV6-1; clone size: -; CDR3 DNA: TGTGCCAGCAGTGGCCTTTGGACAGGGGGGCACACTGAAGCTTTCTTT; CDR3 protein: CASSGLWTGGHTEAFF
D gene: TRBD1; CDR3 length: 14; J gene: TRBJ1-1; V gene: TRBV7-9; clone size: -; CDR3 DNA: TGTGCCAGCAGCCGAACAGGGGGCGCAACGGAAGCTTTCTTT; CDR3 protein: CASSRTGGATEAFF